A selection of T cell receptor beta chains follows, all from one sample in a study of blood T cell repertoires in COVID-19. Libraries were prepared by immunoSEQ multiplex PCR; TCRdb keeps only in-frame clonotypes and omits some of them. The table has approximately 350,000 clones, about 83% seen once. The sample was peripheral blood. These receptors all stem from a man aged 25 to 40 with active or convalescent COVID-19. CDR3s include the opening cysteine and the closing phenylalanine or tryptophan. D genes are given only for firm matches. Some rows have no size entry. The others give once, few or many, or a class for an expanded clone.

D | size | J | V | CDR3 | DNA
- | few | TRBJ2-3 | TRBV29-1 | CSVKHPDTQYF | TGCAGCGTGAAACATCCAGATACGCAGTATTTT
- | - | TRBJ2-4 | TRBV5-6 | CASSQQGSKNIQYF | TGTGCCAGCAGCCAACAGGGTTCCAAAAACATTCAGTACTTC
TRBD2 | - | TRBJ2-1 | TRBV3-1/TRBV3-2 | CASSQALAGVYEQFF | TGTGCCAGCAGCCAAGCGCTAGCGGGGGTGTACGAGCAGTTCTTC
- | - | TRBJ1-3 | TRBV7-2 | CASNQAGGTGNTIYF | TGTGCCAGCAACCAGGCGGGGGGGACTGGAAACACCATATATTTT
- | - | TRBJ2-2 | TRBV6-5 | CASTSESARPGELFF | TGTGCCAGCACCTCCGAGAGCGCCCGGCCCGGGGAGCTGTTTTTT
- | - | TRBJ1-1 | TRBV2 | CASSEFMNTEAFF | TGTGCCAGCAGTGAATTTATGAACACTGAAGCTTTCTTT
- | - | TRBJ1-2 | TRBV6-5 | CASNTGSSYGYTF | TGTGCCAGCAACACAGGGTCTAGCTATGGCTACACCTTC
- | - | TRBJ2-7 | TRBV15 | CATSELRTAYEQYF | TGTGCCACCAGCGAACTCCGGACAGCCTACGAGCAGTACTTC
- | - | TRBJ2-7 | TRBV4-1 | CASSQDYQREAEDYEQYF | TGCGCCAGCAGCCAAGATTACCAGCGTGAAGCCGAGGACTACGAGCAGTACTTC
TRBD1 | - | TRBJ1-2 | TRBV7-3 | CASSLDRGTNYGYTF | TGTGCCAGCAGCCTGGACAGGGGGACGAACTATGGCTACACCTTC